The 2 T cell receptor beta chains presented below share a single source sample, sequenced in a study of T-cell reconstitution after alpha-beta-depleted transplantation in children. During its preparation, the TCRbeta library received unique molecular identifiers. TCRdb called the PCR reads again in MiXCR, with one record for every CDR3 protein. The table includes about 830,000 distinct CDR3 sequences, 15% to 20% detected once. The specimen comprised PBMCs, mostly from graft donor cells, sampled 360 days after TCRalphabeta/CD19-depleted stem cell transplant. The receptors were sampled from a male patient younger than 18 who had a stem cell transplant for acute lymphoblastic leukemia, so the T cells may come from the graft donor.

The J gene is TRBJ2-1, the V gene TRBV9; TRBD2 agrees at 7 bases. There are 13 residues in the CDR3. The junction had 3 bases not matched to a gene; V was cut back by 4 bases and J by 5 bases. Germline CDR1 reads SGDLS; CDR2 reads YYNGEE. This CDR3 reads CASSTGLDNEQFF. DNA for the CDR3: TGTGCCAGCAGCACCGGACTAGACAATGAGCAGTTCTTC.

This clonotype was observed many times. V gene TRBV7-6 combines with J gene TRBJ1-2, with D tentatively TRBD1 (6 bases). CDR3 length: 17 residues. The V and J ends lost 2 bases and 4 bases respectively, with 20 bases between them. Germline assignment: CDR1 SGHVS and CDR2 FNYEAQ. The CDR3 protein is CASSLRIQGPLTYGYTF. DNA for the CDR3: TGTGCCAGCAGCTTAAGGATACAGGGTCCCCTTACCTATGGCTACACCTTC.